The clone carrying this TCR beta chain was found a few times. As yet, its antigen is unknown. Naive CD4+ T cells were purified with Tregs depleted by CD25. Constant-region reverse primers amplified full-length variable regions, followed by semi-nested Nested Universal Primer A PCR. MiXCR, applied by TCRdb to the 5' RACE reads, yields one record per CDR3 protein. The sample consists of over 50,000 distinct CDR3 sequences, around 26% of them appearing once. Study conclusions and caveats: Larger-cohort validation covered only one TCR beta V-J rearrangement. The TCR gene usage of tumor memory CD4+ T cells clustered together with blood and lymph node memory CD4+ cells and with lymph node naive CD4+ cells.

V shed 4 bases and J shed 4 bases, with 16 bases lying between them. CDR3 length: 16 amino acids. Germline V gene data show CDR1 as SGHTA and CDR2 as FQGNSA. This sequence originates from a female donor with breast cancer. The chain joins TRBV7-2 to TRBJ2-2; tentatively, D is TRBD1 (6 bases). Sequencing used tumor-infiltrating naive CD4+ T cells sorted from the breast tumor. Subset in this sample: naive CD4+ T cells, CD4+CD45RA+CD25-. DNA for the CDR3: TGTGCCAGCAGCTCAGGGACAACAACTTTCACCGGGGAGCTGTTTTTT. It is translated as CASSSGTTTFTGELFF.